The 32 T cell receptor beta chains given below trace back to one sample, sequenced in a study of T cell repertoires in aging, cancer and after chemotherapy. Rearranged V-D-J TRB sequences were amplified with a mixed TRB-A/B primer pool. MiXCR, run by TCRdb on the multiplex PCR reads, gives a single entry per CDR3 protein. The sample shows over 10,000 distinct CDR3 sequences, approximately 22% of them seen only once. The template was genomic DNA from peripheral blood, not RNA. The sequenced sample consisted of blood. The receptors originated from a human donor in good health.

On this clonotype itself: Given a much more abundant clone one base away, this may be a read error. This chain uses TRBV18 with TRBJ1-4; D not certain. The CDR3 contains 14 residues. CDR1 is KGHSH, CDR2 LQKENI, per germline. The CDR3 DNA reads as TGTGCCACCTCACCACCGGGTAGAGGTGAAAAACTGTTTTTT. Residues: CATSPPGRGEKLFF. Full variable domain (outside the CDR3, taken from reference TRBV18 and TRBJ1-4): NAGVMQNPRHLVRRRGQEARLRCSPMKGHSHVYWYRQLPEEGLKFMVYLQKENIIDESGMPKERFSAEFPKEGPSILRIQQVVRGDSAAYFCATSPPGRGEKLFFGSGTQLSVL.

This clonotype has just a few counts. J is TRBJ1-1 and V is TRBV7-9; 11 nucleotides match TRBD1. The V gene end was trimmed by 1 base and the J gene end by 3 bases; junction bases not matched to a gene: 13. The germline gives CDR1 SEHNR, CDR2 FQNEAQ (reference sequence). The CDR3 has 19 residues. In nucleotides, the CDR3 is TGTGCCAGCAGCTTAGGGACAGGGGGCTATAGGGTAGTCGACACTGAAGCTTTCTTT. Its protein is CASSLGTGGYRVVDTEAFF.

Judged by abundance, this clonotype is medium-sized. The chain has TRBV6-5 and TRBJ1-5; 8 bases fit TRBD1. Germline CDR1 MNHEY, CDR2 SVGAGI. The CDR3 length is 16 residues. V dropped 5 bases and J dropped 7; count of bases not matched to a gene: 13. CDR3 in amino acids: CASSRGTGRVGQPQHF. CDR3 bases: TGTGCCAGCAGTAGAGGGACAGGAAGGGTAGGACAGCCCCAGCATTTT.

By share, this clonotype ranks as medium-sized. This chain uses TRBV19 with TRBJ1-3; perhaps TRBD1 as D (6 bases). The V end was cut by 6 bases, the J end by 0 bases, with 9 bases between. Germline V CDR1 and CDR2: LNHDA, SQIVND (reference sequence). The CDR3 is made up of 14 amino acids. CDR3 bases: TGTGCCAGTAGCGGACAGATCTCTGGAAACACCATATATTTT. This codes for CASSGQISGNTIYF. Using reference TRBV19 and TRBJ1-3 for the parts outside the CDR3, the full variable domain is DGGITQSPKYLFRKEGQNVTLSCEQNLNHDAMYWYRQDPGQGLRLIYYSQIVNDFQKGDIAEGYSVSREKKESFPLTVTSAQKNPTAFYLCASSGQISGNTIYFGEGSWLTVV.

The chain carries TRBV4-2 and TRBJ1-2; 9 bases are shared with TRBD1. The germline CDR1 and CDR2 sequences are LGHNA and YNFKEQ. Trimming at V came to 0 bases and at J to 2 bases, leaving 4 bases not matched to a gene. The CDR3 runs to 16 residues. The CDR3 reads CASSQDMGTGNYGYTF. For the CDR3, the DNA is TGTGCCAGCAGCCAAGATATGGGGACAGGGAACTATGGCTACACCTTC.

This rearrangement joins TRBV24-1 to TRBJ2-5, with D possibly TRBD2 on 6 matching bases. Trimming shortened V by 4 bases and J by 3 bases, and 11 bases separated the two germline ends. The CDR3 contains 14 residues. Germline CDR1 and CDR2: KGHDR and SFDVKD. The CDR3 loop reads CATSEAGGKETQYF. The DNA for the CDR3 is TGTGCCACCAGTGAGGCCGGGGGTAAAGAGACCCAGTACTTC.

This clonotype is medium-sized within its sample. The chain has TRBV7-2 and TRBJ1-3; D call uncertain. The germline V gene has CDR1 SGHTA and CDR2 FQGNSA. The CDR3 has 15 residues. The germline V and J ends were trimmed by 2 bases and 0 bases, with 8 bases remaining between them. In nucleotides, the CDR3 is TGTGCCAGCAGCTTATGGTCCACCTCTGGAAACACCATATATTTT. Its translation is CASSLWSTSGNTIYF.

This clonotype is labeled as medium-sized. J is TRBJ2-3 and V is TRBV7-9; D gene ambiguous. CDR1 is SEHNR, CDR2 FQNEAQ, per germline (reference sequence). CDR3 size: 13 residues. V lost 7 bases to trimming and J lost 6 bases, with 14 bases between them. The chain's CDR3 is CASTLSVGDTQYF. The DNA of the CDR3 is TGTGCCAGCACCCTAAGCGTCGGGGATACGCAGTATTTT.

By sample share, this clonotype is medium-sized. The J gene is TRBJ1-1, the V gene TRBV19; the D is unclear. V lost 1 base and J 3 bases, leaving 6 bases between the germline ends. Germline values: CDR1 LNHDA, CDR2 SQIVND (reference sequence). There are 13 residues in the CDR3. The CDR3 spells CASSIAGYTEAFF. In DNA form, the CDR3 reads TGTGCCAGTAGTATAGCGGGGTACACTGAAGCTTTCTTT.

This clonotype has ten or more counts. The V gene is TRBV7-9, the J gene TRBJ2-7, with a possible D match to TRBD1 (6 bases). With 0 bases removed from V and 4 bases from J, the gap between germline ends came to 10 bases. Germline V lookup: CDR1 SEHNR, CDR2 FQNEAQ (reference sequence). The CDR3 spans 14 residues. The chain's CDR3 is CASSLAGQLYEQYF. CDR3 DNA: TGTGCCAGCAGCTTAGCCGGACAGTTATACGAGCAGTACTTC.

This clonotype has ten or more counts. The chain employs TRBV20-1 and TRBJ1-6; tentatively, D is TRBD1 (5 bases). CDR1 is DFQATT and CDR2 is SNEGSKA in the germline V gene (reference sequence). With 2 bases removed from V and 3 bases from J, the gap between germline ends came to 17 bases. The CDR3 totals 17 residues. The CDR3 sequence: CSARNLGRGFYNSPLHF. In DNA, the CDR3 is TGCAGTGCTAGAAATCTGGGACGGGGGTTCTATAATTCACCCCTCCACTTT.

This clonotype was detected a few times. V is TRBV7-3 and J is TRBJ1-1; tentatively, D is TRBD1 (5 bases). The CDR3 is 13 amino acids. The germline V and J ends were trimmed by 5 bases and 1 base, with 8 bases remaining between them. Germline V gene sequence: CDR1 SGHTA, CDR2 FQGTGA. The CDR3 DNA is TGTGCCAGCAGCCCAGGACAGAACACTGAAGCTTTCTTT. Translating gives CASSPGQNTEAFF. The whole variable domain, filled in from reference TRBV7-3 and TRBJ1-1, reads GAGVSQTPSNKVTEKGKYVELRCDPISGHTALYWYRQSLGQGPEFLIYFQGTGAADDSGLPNDRFFAVRPEGSVSTLKIQRTERGDSAVYLCASSPGQNTEAFFGQGTRLTVV.

By sample fraction, this clonotype is medium-sized. V usage is TRBV6-5 and J usage is TRBJ1-6; the D is unclear. The CDR3 has 12 residues. The V end lost 5 bases, the J end lost 8 bases, and 7 bases lay between the germline ends. CDR1 and CDR2 (germline): MNHEY, SVGAGI. CDR3 residues: CASSPAHSPLHF. CDR3 nucleotides: TGTGCCAGCAGTCCCGCCCATTCACCCCTCCACTTT.

This chain uses TRBV10-3 with TRBJ1-3; D is unresolved. Germline assignment: CDR1 ENHRY and CDR2 SYGVKD. The CDR3 extends over 14 amino acids. The V gene lost 4 bases and the J gene lost 8 bases, with 15 bases spanning the gap. CDR3 sequence reads: CAISGTGTTYTIYF. The CDR3 bases are TGTGCCATCAGTGGGACGGGCACAACGTACACCATATATTTT.

This clonotype is labeled medium-sized. The chain combines TRBV7-2 with TRBJ2-7, with a weak D call TRBD1 (8 bases). CDR1 is SGHTA, CDR2 FQGNSA, per germline. The CDR3 loop spans 12 amino acids. V lost 5 bases, J lost 6 bases, and 11 bases lay in between. CDR3 sequence reads: CASSHRGGEQYF. CDR3 in DNA: TGTGCCAGCAGCCACAGGGGGGGCGAGCAGTACTTC.

This clonotype was counted at least ten times. The V call is TRBV12-3 or TRBV12-4, the J call TRBJ1-5; D gene unclear. There are 14 residues in the CDR3. Trimming cost V 5 bases and J 5 bases, with 13 bases left between them. CDR3 amino acids: CASSPVGSDQPQHF. The DNA of the CDR3 is TGTGCCAGCAGTCCCGTGGGGTCGGATCAGCCCCAGCATTTT.

As to this clonotype: Being one base from a much bigger clone, this may be a read error. The V and J genes are TRBV30 and TRBJ1-3; D is undetermined. The germline CDR1 and CDR2 sequences are GTSNPN and SVGIG (reference sequence). The V end lost 0 bases, the J end lost 2 bases, and 14 bases lay between the germline ends. The CDR3 is 16 residues long. The CDR3 DNA is TGTGCCTGGAGTGTACTTAAATATCGGACTGGAAACACCATATATTTT. This sequence encodes CAWSVLKYRTGNTIYF.

The chain links TRBV9 to TRBJ1-1; no firm D call. V gave up 0 bases and J gave up 1 base, with 4 bases separating them. The CDR3 has 13 residues. Germline V gene data show CDR1 as SGDLS and CDR2 as YYNGEE. In DNA form, the CDR3 reads TGTGCCAGCAGCGTAGACCAGAACACTGAAGCTTTCTTT. Amino acid sequence: CASSVDQNTEAFF.

Sample share makes this clonotype medium-sized (0.01 to 0.1%). The chain is built from TRBV30 and TRBJ2-3; D remains unclear. Germline lookup yields CDR1 GTSNPN and CDR2 SVGIG (reference sequence). Trimming cost V 4 bases and J 6 bases, with 14 bases left between them. This CDR3 is 13 amino acids long. This chain's CDR3 is CAWISTRGDTQYF. Here the CDR3 DNA reads TGTGCCTGGATTTCGACTCGTGGGGATACGCAGTATTTT.

The chain carries TRBV5-5 and TRBJ2-1, with 9 bases lining up with TRBD1. V trimming: 6 bases; J trimming: 4 bases; junction bases outside the gene matches: 5. The CDR3 is 14 amino acids. From germline, CDR1 is SGHKS and CDR2 YYEKEE (reference sequence). CDR3 bases: TGTGCCAGCATCGGGACAGGGTTATACAATGAGCAGTTCTTC. Translating it yields CASIGTGLYNEQFF.

V and J are TRBV3-1 and TRBJ2-7, with D possibly being TRBD2 (5 bases). The CDR3 is made up of 14 amino acids. The germline V gene has CDR1 LGHDT and CDR2 YNNKEL (reference sequence). V was shortened by 1 base and J by 6 bases, with 13 bases between the two germline ends. The CDR3 region has the DNA TGTGCCAGCAGCCAAGTGTTGGGCGGAGGCGAGCAGTACTTC. Residues: CASSQVLGGGEQYF.

This clonotype has only a few counts. The chain is built from TRBV12-3 or TRBV12-4 and TRBJ1-5; D is possibly TRBD1 (6 bases). The CDR3 runs to 14 residues. V lost 6 bases and J 0 bases, leaving 9 bases between the germline ends. CDR3 loop: CASSTGYSNQPQHF. In DNA form, the CDR3 reads TGTGCCAGCAGCACAGGGTATAGCAATCAGCCCCAGCATTTT.

This clonotype is labeled as medium-sized. The rearrangement links TRBV19 to TRBJ2-2; no reliable D call. V lost 4 bases to trimming and J lost 1 base, with 7 bases between them. CDR1 and CDR2 from the germline V gene are LNHDA and SQIVND (reference sequence). CDR3 length: 14 amino acids. The DNA for the CDR3 is TGTGCCAGTAGTAGGGTGGGGAACACCGGGGAGCTGTTTTTT. The encoded protein is CASSRVGNTGELFF.

J is TRBJ2-1 and V is TRBV11-2, with a weak D call TRBD2 (6 bases). Germline CDR1 and CDR2: SGHAT and FQNNGV. Deletions cut 0 bases from V and 3 bases from J, with 12 bases between. This CDR3 has 16 residues. The CDR3 loop is CASSLDRGGLYNEQFF. The CDR3 bases are TGTGCCAGCAGCTTAGATCGTGGAGGGCTCTACAATGAGCAGTTCTTC.

Remarks on this clonotype: Mismatch with germline at one junction end may stem from a read error. This rearrangement joins TRBV2 to TRBJ1-3; 9 bases match TRBD1. CDR1 and CDR2 (germline): SNHLY, FYNNEI. The CDR3 is 14 residues long. The CDR3 DNA follows: TGTCCCAGCAGGCCCGGGACAGGGGGAAACACCATATATTTT. This sequence encodes CPSRPGTGGNTIYF.

There are a few counts of this clonotype. V and J are TRBV18 and TRBJ2-5; 7 bases agree with TRBD1. Germline lookup yields CDR1 KGHSH and CDR2 LQKENI. The trim removed 4 bases at V and 2 bases at J, leaving 4 bases unmatched. The CDR3 sequence is 14 residues long. CDR3 in DNA: TGTGCCAGCTCACGCGGACAGGAACAAGAGACCCAGTACTTC. Translated, it gives CASSRGQEQETQYF. Filled out from reference TRBV18 and TRBJ2-5, the complete variable domain reads NAGVMQNPRHLVRRRGQEARLRCSPMKGHSHVYWYRQLPEEGLKFMVYLQKENIIDESGMPKERFSAEFPKEGPSILRIQQVVRGDSAAYFCASSRGQEQETQYFGPGTRLLVL.

The rearrangement uses TRBV20-1 and TRBJ1-1; D perhaps matches TRBD1 (5 bases). Trimming pared 7 bases from V and 11 bases from J, leaving 20 bases between. The CDR3 is 12 amino acids. Looked up from germline, CDR1 is DFQATT and CDR2 is SNEGSKA (reference sequence). The CDR3: CSVSREFFGAFF. The CDR3 nucleotides are TGCAGTGTTTCCAGGGAGTTTTTTGGGGCTTTCTTT.

The V call is TRBV27, the J call TRBJ1-2; 8 nucleotides agree with TRBD1. This CDR3 has 12 residues. Germline lookup yields CDR1 MNHEY and CDR2 SMNVEV (reference sequence). V shed 9 bases, J shed 5 bases, and the junction held 5 bases outside the gene matches. CDR3 region: CASGDRIYGYTF. DNA for the CDR3: TGTGCCAGTGGGGACAGGATATATGGCTACACCTTC.

The V and J genes are TRBV19 and TRBJ2-2; possibly TRBD2 for D (5 bases). Trimming cost V 5 bases and J 5 bases, with 12 bases left between them. The germline V gene has CDR1 LNHDA and CDR2 SQIVND (reference sequence). This CDR3 comprises 14 residues. CDR3 in DNA: TGTGCCAGTAGTGGAGGCCAAATAACCGGGGAGCTGTTTTTT. Translating gives CASSGGQITGELFF.

The chain couples TRBV5-1 to TRBJ1-5; no clear D gene. The length of the CDR3 is 14 residues. Germline V gene lookup returns CDR1 SGHRS and CDR2 YFSETQ. Trimming cost V 0 bases and J 4 bases, with 8 bases left between them. The CDR3 loop reads CASSLGGRNQPQHF. As DNA, the CDR3 is TGCGCCAGCAGCTTGGGAGGAAGAAATCAGCCCCAGCATTTT.

By frequency in the sample, this clonotype is medium-sized (0.01 to 0.1%). The rearrangement links TRBV7-2 to TRBJ1-2; D remains ambiguous. Trimming removed 1 base from V and 7 bases from J, with 16 bases in between. The CDR3 runs 15 residues. Germline-derived CDR1 and CDR2 are SGHTA and FQGNSA. The CDR3 nucleotides are TGTGCCAGCAGCTTAGACCTGCTGGGGTCGGGTGGCTACACCTTC. Translated, it gives CASSLDLLGSGGYTF.

V and J are TRBV20-1 and TRBJ2-1; 8 bases agree with TRBD1. With 0 bases clipped from V and 6 bases from J, the junction kept 4 bases outside the gene matches. Germline V gene lookup returns CDR1 DFQATT and CDR2 SNEGSKA (reference sequence). CDR3 length equals 14 residues. CDR3 loop: CSARDWTGFNEQFF. The CDR3 coding sequence is TGCAGTGCTAGAGATTGGACAGGGTTCAATGAGCAGTTCTTC.